This TCR beta chain is drawn from a study of breast tumors, draining lymph nodes, adjacent tissues. TCRdb recomputed calls from the multiplex PCR reads with MiXCR, one row per CDR3 protein. This repertoire shows about 300,000 distinct CDR3 sequences, roughly 30% found once; its top ten account for over 0.95%. Breast cancer patients provided tissue from their axillary draining lymph nodes. Trimming cost V 6 bases and J 5 bases, with 19 bases left between them. The CDR3 contains 14 residues. Germline V gene lookup returns CDR1 DFQATT and CDR2 SNEGSKA (reference sequence). Many counts were recorded for this clonotype.

V gene TRBV20-1 combines with J gene TRBJ1-2, with D maybe TRBD1 (5 bases). Sequenced sample: axillary lymph node tissue. This TCR came from a female donor with breast cancer. Some clones in this sample may be carry-over from other donors' samples. CDR3 nucleotide sequence: TGCAGTGCCAGGGTTGAGGGCCTCTTATATGGCTACACCTTC. Protein product: CSARVEGLLYGYTF.